These 13 T cell receptor beta chains originate from one sample sequenced in a study of T cell repertoires in cytomegalovirus infection. Antigens for these TCRs are unknown. TCRdb re-derived calls from the reads in MiXCR, one entry per CDR3 protein. The sample lists about 900,000 distinct CDR3 sequences; approximately 31% were seen once. Here the sequenced sample was cultured CD8+ T cells from PBMCs, taken from culture after CMV antigen stimulation. All receptors derive from a human donor in good health (CMV status not recorded). Some clones in this sample may be carry-over from other donors' samples.

This clonotype has only a few counts. The V and J genes are TRBV6-4 and TRBJ2-3; D is perhaps TRBD1 or TRBD2 (5 bases each). The CDR3 loop spans 16 amino acids. V lost 0 bases to trimming and J lost 0 bases, with 10 bases between them. In germline, CDR1 is MRHNA, CDR2 SNTAGT. In nucleotides, the CDR3 is TGTGCCAGCAGTGACTCGGGGACGTCTAGCACAGATACGCAGTATTTT. Amino acids: CASSDSGTSSTDTQYF.

Points on this clonotype: This clone may be a read error of a much larger clone one base away. The chain combines TRBV7-8 with TRBJ1-2, with D hard to call. The CDR3 covers 12 residues. Germline CDR1 SGHVS, CDR2 FQNEAQ. DNA of the CDR3: TGTGCCGGCAGCTCTGCGGGGTTTGGCTACACCTTC. This gives the protein CAGSSAGFGYTF.

This chain links TRBV12-5 with TRBJ1-2; D is undetermined. Germline assignment: CDR1 LGHNT and CDR2 FRNRAP. CDR3 length equals 16 residues. V was clipped by 0 bases and J by 0 bases, with 11 bases between them. CDR3 in DNA: TGTGCTAGTGGTTTGGTCGGGCGGTACGCTAACTATGGCTACACCTTC. Translation gives CASGLVGRYANYGYTF.

This clonotype occurred a few times. The V and J genes are TRBV27 and TRBJ2-7, with D uncertain. The CDR3 loop spans 11 amino acids. The germline V gene has CDR1 MNHEY and CDR2 SMNVEV (reference sequence). Trimming removed 5 bases from V and 5 bases from J, with 7 bases in between. The CDR3 here is CASSNRNEQYV. The CDR3 region has the DNA TGTGCCAGCAGTAACCGGAACGAGCAGTACGTC.

This clonotype was seen a few times. V usage is TRBV15 and J usage is TRBJ2-1, with 7 bases that match TRBD2. The J segment lost 8 bases and the V segment lost 1 base, leaving 11 bases of the junction unmatched. This CDR3 is 16 amino acids long. Germline lookup yields CDR1 LNHNV and CDR2 YYDKDF (reference sequence). The CDR3 DNA follows: TGTGCCACCAGCAGAGGAGCGGGGCTCAGGGAACATGAGCAGTTCTTC. Translated: CATSRGAGLREHEQFF.

The CDR3 spells CATSIGIDGTLNTDTQHF. As DNA, the CDR3 is TGTGCCACCAGCATTGGGATAGACGGAACTCTCAACACAGATACGCAGCATTTT. V and J are TRBV24-1 and TRBJ2-3; no definite D call. TRBJ1-5 explains the end of the DNA better; the J call may be wrong. The CDR3 covers 18 residues. Looked up from germline, CDR1 is KGHDR and CDR2 is SFDVKD.

This clonotype has just a few counts. This chain uses TRBV6-1 with TRBJ2-5; D ambiguous. CDR3 length: 11 amino acids. Between the trimmed V and J ends, which lost 6 bases and 0 bases, there was a span of 2 bases. Germline CDR1 MNHNS, CDR2 SASEGT. For the CDR3, the DNA is TGTGCCAGCAGAGACCAAGAGACCCAGTACTTC. This gives the protein CASRDQETQYF.

The chain uses TRBV14 and TRBJ2-5; TRBD1 aligns across 7 bases. The trim removed 7 bases at V and 5 bases at J, leaving 13 bases unmatched. This CDR3 has 15 amino acids. Germline loops: CDR1 SGHDN, CDR2 FVKESK. CDR3 nucleotide sequence: TGTGCCAGCAACAAACTCGACAGGGTGGGGGAGACCCAGTACTTC. Its protein product is CASNKLDRVGETQYF. Based on the CDR3 plus reference TRBV14 and TRBJ2-5, the full variable domain is EAGVTQFPSHSVIEKGQTVTLRCDPISGHDNLYWYRRVMGKEIKFLLHFVKESKQDESGMPNNRFLAERTGGTYSTLKVQPAELEDSGVYFCASNKLDRVGETQYFGPGTRLLVL.

In this sample, this clonotype turned up once. The chain carries TRBV12-3 or TRBV12-4 and TRBJ2-5, with a possible D match to TRBD2 (6 bases). The CDR3 is made up of 13 amino acids. Trimming pared 7 bases from V and 6 bases from J, leaving 15 bases between. CDR3 region: CASTLNGGKTQYF. In DNA form, the CDR3 reads TGTGCCAGCACCTTGAATGGGGGGAAGACCCAGTACTTC.

This rearrangement joins TRBV20-1 to TRBJ2-7, with 8 bases that match TRBD2. The V segment lost 3 bases and the J segment 3 bases; nucleotides outside the gene matches: 10. Germline V CDR1 and CDR2: DFQATT, SNEGSKA (reference sequence). This CDR3 spans 15 amino acids. CDR3 in amino acids: CSARDLERGNYEQYF. The CDR3 nucleotides read TGCAGTGCTAGGGATCTCGAGCGGGGGAACTACGAGCAGTACTTC.

The chain combines TRBV12-3 or TRBV12-4 with TRBJ1-2; tentative D call: TRBD1 (6 bases). The CDR3 loop spans 13 amino acids. The V gene lost 1 base and the J gene lost 5 bases, with 8 bases spanning the gap. The CDR3: CASSLDQGYGYTF. CDR3 DNA sequence: TGTGCCAGCAGTTTAGATCAGGGGTATGGCTACACCTTC.

This clonotype turned up a few times. The CDR3 nucleotides are TGTGCCAGCACCCGACCGGCCATTACGCAGTATTTT. Protein: CASTRPAITQYF. The gene calls are TRBV6-1 and TRBJ2-3; the D is unclear. This CDR3 has 12 amino acids. Germline values: CDR1 MNHNS, CDR2 SASEGT. V shed 7 bases and J shed 8 bases, with 13 bases lying between them.

There are a few counts of this clonotype. The CDR3 loop reads CASNLKQGAAYGYTF. CDR3 coding DNA: TGTGCCAGCAACCTAAAACAGGGGGCTGCCTATGGCTACACCTTC. The rearrangement joins TRBV6-2 or TRBV6-3 to TRBJ1-2; TRBD1 matches at 9 bases. The CDR3 consists of 15 residues. CDR1 and CDR2 from the germline V gene are MNHEY and SVGEGT. V lost 7 bases, J lost 4 bases, and 10 bases stayed unmatched.